The next 3 T cell receptor beta chains were all read from a single sample in a study of blood T cell repertoires in COVID-19. Sequencing was performed with immunoSEQ multiplex PCR; in TCRdb, only in-frame clones are kept and a portion is missing. Altogether fewer than 150,000 clones are present, more than 80% being singletons, with the ten largest covering around 4.7%. What was sequenced was peripheral blood. Every receptor here comes from a human donor in a cohort sampled during active COVID-19.

This CDR3 is CAISQDTDTQYF. As DNA, the CDR3 is TGTGCCATCAGTCAGGACACAGATACGCAGTATTTT. The chain combines TRBV10-3 with TRBJ2-3; no clear D. The CDR3 totals 12 residues. V shed 5 bases and J shed 2 bases, with 5 bases lying between them. Per the germline V gene, CDR1 is ENHRY and CDR2 is SYGVKD.

The V call is TRBV9, the J call TRBJ2-3; 11 bases match TRBD2. The germline V gene encodes CDR1 SGDLS and CDR2 YYNGEE. V gave up 2 bases and J gave up 5 bases; unmatched junction bases: 7. The CDR3 totals 16 residues. The CDR3 nucleotides read TGTGCCAGCAGCGTTTATAGCGGGGGGGCTGAAGATACGCAGTATTTT. Amino acid sequence: CASSVYSGGAEDTQYF.

V usage is TRBV2 and J usage is TRBJ1-2; D gene ambiguous. CDR1 is SNHLY, CDR2 FYNNEI, per germline. This CDR3 is built from 15 residues. Deletions cut 3 bases from V and 0 bases from J, with 11 bases between. This CDR3 is CASSEGNPTNYGYTF. The CDR3 bases are TGTGCCAGCAGTGAGGGCAACCCAACTAACTATGGCTACACCTTC.